This TCR beta chain was profiled in a study of cytomegalovirus exposure and HLA in healthy donors. It was with 60 Vbeta and 13 Jbeta primers that the PCR ran. Using immunoSEQ multiplex PCR, the repertoire was profiled, and TCRdb retains in-frame clones only, with some absent. The profile shows tens of thousands of clones, roughly 86% of them singletons. This CDR3 region has 16 residues. Germline values: CDR1 MDHEN, CDR2 SYDVKM. The ends were cut back, 5 bases at V and 4 bases at J, with 17 bases in the middle. Notes on the study in general: Several top significant clusters appeared, in a later analysis, to be linked to common viral pathogens. Under in vitro conditions, a few CMV-associated chains were confirmed as specific for CMV antigens.

Remarks on this clone: Its specificity is not known.

V and J are TRBV28 and TRBJ2-2; possibly TRBD1 for D (6 bases). Sequenced input: PBMCs. This clonotype was sampled from a man aged 18 to 30 in good health and CMV-seronegative. CDR3 in DNA: TGTGCCAGCAGTCCCCCCCAGGGGCGGGTCACCGGGGAGCTGTTTTTT. This sequence encodes CASSPPQGRVTGELFF.